This record covers a single T cell receptor beta chain. Its antigen has not been determined. Per-nucleotide qualities are absent, and no much larger clonotype sits a single base away. There are 13 amino acids in the CDR3, from cysteine to phenylalanine inclusive. Only the CDR3 part of the read is kept: 39 bases, read in frame from the first base. V and J are truncated by 3 bases and 4 bases respectively, leaving an intervening sequence of 7 bases. CDR1 and CDR2, looked up from the germline V gene, are SGHTA and FQGNSA. The collaborating institutions used their own protocols to collect whole blood in K2EDTA tubes. Collaborator samples were shipped for TCRbeta analysis as frozen whole blood, isolated PBMCs, or DNA extracted from either sample type. TCRbeta CDR3 regions were amplified from genomic DNA by means of the immunoSEQ Assay, a bias-controlled multiplex PCR. As for how the authors treated the data: The number of nucleated cells in each sample was estimated from the amplification of reference gene primers within the assay. Sequence reads were collapsed and filtered to measure the absolute abundance of every unique TCRbeta CDR3 rearrangement. For each sample, productive Simpson clonality was calculated as the square root of Simpson's diversity index across productive rearrangements. The table was pulled from immuneACCESS by TCRdb, which kept in-frame rearrangements only. Such tables lose some clones; where checked, under half of the loss comes from unresolved V genes, and the rest has no known cause. Clone size and the V and J calls come from that table; the DNA yielded D and trimming. For this sample the table gives over 30,000 clones, of which 90% were detected only once. Less than 1.2% of the sample goes to the ten largest clones.

These data originate in a study of blood T cell repertoires in COVID-19 (TCRdb year 2020). Background for the entire study: Samples from collaborators originated in the United States, Italy and Spain and spanned both the acute and convalescent phases of COVID-19. The prospective study material was composed of cDNA or gDNA derived from T cells, B-cell-depleted T cells, or PBMCs. The dataset comprised deeply sampled blood TCRbeta repertoires from subjects exposed to, actively infected with, or recovered from COVID-19. The repertoires were released in a freely available public database intended as a resource for research on the immune response to SARS-CoV-2. The samples were drawn from the first 160 participants of the ongoing ImmuneRACE study and from 1,200 or so subjects provided by 6 global collaborators. The sample metadata nearly always contained a de-identified subject ID, COVID-19 status, age in years and sex. Where available, HLA class I and class II types were obtained from metadata supplied by the sample provider rather than from assay-based typing.

General study outcomes and caveats: The quantity of clinical and demographic metadata differed by source and by participant and was supplied without curation.

The origin of this receptor is a man between 65 and 79 years old with active or convalescent COVID-19. What was sequenced was peripheral blood. This chain joins TRBV7-2 to TRBJ1-5, with the D gene call left open. The CDR3 region has the sequence CASSFGRNQPQHF. The base sequence is TGTGCCAGCAGCTTCGGGAGGAATCAGCCCCAGCATTTT.